This T cell receptor beta chain was captured in a study of blood T cell repertoires in COVID-19. The junction had 9 bases not matched to a gene; V was cut back by 4 bases and J by 8 bases. CDR1 and CDR2 (germline): SGHRS, YFSETQ. The CDR3 spans 15 residues. Here immunoSEQ multiplex PCR was the method, and the copy in TCRdb shows in-frame clones only, minus some. The sample consists of some 100,000 clones, around 89% of them appearing once. Specimen: peripheral blood. This TCR came from a human donor with acute or convalescent COVID-19. The donor label of this sample is uncertain. The genes are TRBV5-1 and TRBJ1-1, with 12 bases aligning to TRBD1. CDR3 amino acids: CASSAPGQGAPEAFF. The CDR3 bases are TGCGCCAGCAGCGCACCGGGACAGGGGGCACCCGAAGCTTTCTTT.